This TCR beta chain was documented in a study of monozygotic twins with inflammatory bowel disease. Reprocessing the 5' RACE reads, TCRdb reports a single entry for every CDR3 protein and omits DNA. Its listing shows about 380,000 distinct CDR3 sequences. The receptor was isolated from a human donor with ulcerative colitis or Crohn's disease, or a healthy co-twin of an affected twin (not recorded which). Source material: blood.

CDR3 sequence reads: CASSRTLYSEQYF. The chain joins TRBV6-5 to TRBJ2-7. CDR1 and CDR2 from the germline V gene are MNHEY and SVGAGI. The CDR3 extends over 13 amino acids.